This T cell receptor beta chain was recovered during a study of T-cell memory formation after mild COVID-19. Study observations and caveats: CD4+ contracting clones were mainly CM and EM; CD8+ ones, EMRA. Day 15 to 85 contracting clones showed balanced CD4/CD8; day 15 to 37 expanders favored CD4+.

The CDR3 totals 13 residues. V was cut by 3 bases and J by 1 base, with 8 bases left in between. The germline V gene has CDR1 SQVTM and CDR2 ANQGSEA. TCR alpha and TCR beta cDNA libraries carrying sample barcodes and UMIs came from 5'RACE with constant-segment primers. In TCRdb, the 5' RACE reads were re-called with MiXCR into one record per CDR3 protein. The sample has approximately 290,000 distinct CDR3 sequences; roughly a fifth are singletons. To note about this clonotype: As yet, its antigen is unknown.

The receptor's source is a young man who had mild COVID-19 (a few samples of this study predate the infection). Cell type and time point are not known. The chain carries TRBV29-1 and TRBJ2-3, with D tentatively TRBD2 (6 bases). Sequencing was carried out using PBMCs or a T cell subset sorted from them (not recorded which). The CDR3 sequence is CSVDGGGTDTQYF. For the CDR3, the DNA is TGCAGCGTTGACGGCGGGGGCACAGATACGCAGTATTTT.